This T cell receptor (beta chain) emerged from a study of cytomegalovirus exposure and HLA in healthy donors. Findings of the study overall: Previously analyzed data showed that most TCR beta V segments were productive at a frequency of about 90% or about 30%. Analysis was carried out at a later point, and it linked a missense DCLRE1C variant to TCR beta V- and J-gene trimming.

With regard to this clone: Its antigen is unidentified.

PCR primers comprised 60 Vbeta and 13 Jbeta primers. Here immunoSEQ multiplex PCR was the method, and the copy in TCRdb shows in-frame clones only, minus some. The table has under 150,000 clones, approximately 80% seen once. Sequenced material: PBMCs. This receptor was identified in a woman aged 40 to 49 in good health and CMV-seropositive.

CDR3 amino acids: CASGARGGTDTQYF. The CDR3 DNA reads as TGTGCCAGTGGTGCCCGGGGGGGGACAGATACGCAGTATTTT. The V and J genes are TRBV6-1 and TRBJ2-3; TRBD2 matches 8 bases. CDR1 is MNHNS and CDR2 is SASEGT in the germline V gene. The CDR3 totals 14 residues. Trimming removed 9 bases from V and 3 bases from J; junction bases left unmatched: 8.